This T cell receptor beta chain was recorded in a study of shared clonotypes between healthy human individuals (TCRdb year 2020). For the study in its entirety: A couple of women and three men aged 18 to 49 years were included in the cohort. To estimate repertoire size and how much clonotypes are shared between individuals, the study performed deep sequencing of blood TCR repertoires from a handful of healthy adults. To increase sequencing depth and limit assay-specific biases, TCR repertoire library preparation and sequencing were carried out by different laboratories using diverse techniques. Per donor, leukapheresis produced somewhere between about 0.9 and 10 billion PBMCs. On the study overall, not on this receptor specifically: Pairwise subsampling led to the expectation that sequencing depth would affect the degree of clonotype sharing among donors. Only blood was sampled, and tissue TCR repertoires likely differ from those in blood. The small number of donors limited the genetic and exposure-history diversity represented.

For CDR1 and CDR2, the germline V gene lists SGDLS and YYNGEE. From V the trimming removes 4 bases and from J it removes 1 base, while the gene matches leave 1 base of the junction unaccounted for. Spanning cysteine to phenylalanine, the CDR3 consists of 14 amino acids. Just the 42-base CDR3 DNA is kept, in frame starting at base 1. Donors were healthy HIV-negative adults with no recently reported acute infections or vaccinations. Every donor was a Caucasian adult residing in Nashville, Tennessee, USA. For unsorted samples, tens of millions of PBMCs were counted and genomic DNA was extracted with the QIAamp DNA Blood Mini kit. Blood was collected by leukapheresis, and PBMCs were isolated by Ficoll-Histopaque density gradient centrifugation and then cryopreserved in liquid nitrogen vapor phase. TCR CDR3 regions were amplified from genomic DNA by multiplex PCR using the deep immunoSEQ assay. For each cell subset, the extracted genomic DNA was distributed evenly across all wells of several immunoSEQ 96-well plates, and each plate served as one replicate. Each replicate PCR for unsorted PBMC received roughly 300 ng genomic DNA, equal to 25,000 to 30,000 T cell genomes. Ten immunoSEQ deep assay plates were used to sequence the unsorted PBMC genomic DNA. Purified libraries were measured with a Qubit 3.0 fluorometer, size-checked on a Bioanalyzer 2100, and measured again with the KAPA Library Quantification kit. Every immunoSEQ 96-well plate was sequenced on a separate single-read 150-cycle Illumina NextSeq 550 flow cell. Per the original workflow: Because only junctional sequences without quality scores were contained in the immunoSEQ output, filtering matching that applied to full-length reads could not be performed. To assign V/J genes and CDR3, sequences were annotated using PyIR, a Python wrapper for IgBLAST v1.9, with IMGT germline references. Reads were removed for weak V/J assignments (E-value above 1e-6), missing CDR3, stop codons, out-of-frame junctions, or ambiguous translated residues. A V3J clonotype was defined by an identical inferred V gene, J gene, and CDR3 amino acid sequence. Percentage overlap between repertoires was computed as shared unique clonotypes divided by the size of the smaller repertoire. Richness of each repertoire was evaluated using RTK rarefaction, the Chao1 estimator, and Recon v2.1 estimates of unobserved clonotypes. In its TCRdb copy, this immuneACCESS table keeps in-frame sequences only and misses some clones. Where compared with another copy, unresolved V genes explain less than half of these, and the others have no known cause. V and J calls plus clone size are reproduced from that table; the DNA served to infer D and trimming. The sample table holds about half a million clones, of which over 75% were seen once. 9.5% to 15% of the sample lies in the top ten.

Turning to this clone: Its antigen specificity is not known. No much larger clone is present one base from it, and per-base qualities are unavailable.

The clonotype was recovered from a woman in her forties in good health. Some clones in this sample may be carry-over from other donors' samples. The sequence joins TRBV9 to TRBJ2-2; 7 of the junction bases match TRBD2. The sample was PBMCs. Here the CDR3 is given as CASSPGGNTGELFF. At the DNA level, the sequence is TGTGCCAGCAGCCCGGGGGGGAACACCGGGGAGCTGTTTTTT.